These 24 T cell receptor beta chains share one sample of origin, sequenced in a study of cytomegalovirus exposure and HLA in healthy donors. The method was immunoSEQ multiplex PCR; TCRdb's version includes in-frame clones alone and lacks a portion of them. Among over 150,000 clones listed, less than 95% were seen once. Sequenced: PBMCs. Receptor source: a woman under 30 in good health and CMV-seropositive.

The rearrangement uses TRBV5-1 and TRBJ2-5, with D perhaps TRBD2 (6 bases). The CDR3 consists of 14 residues. V gave up 4 bases and J gave up 5 bases, with 15 bases separating them. Per germline, CDR1 SGHRS and CDR2 YFSETQ. The CDR3 loop reads CASSRGRSGETQYF. In DNA, the CDR3 is TGCGCCAGCAGCCGGGGGAGGTCCGGTGAGACCCAGTACTTC.

The chain has TRBV7-2 and TRBJ2-5; no definite D call. Germline assignment: CDR1 SGHTA and CDR2 FQGNSA. This CDR3 region has 12 residues. V was clipped by 5 bases and J by 5 bases, with 9 bases between them. The CDR3 DNA reads as TGTGCCAGCAGCAATACATTGGAGACCCAGTACTTC. This codes for CASSNTLETQYF. The whole variable domain, filled in from reference TRBV7-2 and TRBJ2-5, reads GAGVSQSPSNKVTEKGKDVELRCDPISGHTALYWYRQSLGQGLEFLIYFQGNSAPDKSGLPSDRFSAERTGGSVSTLTIQRTQQEDSAVYLCASSNTLETQYFGPGTRLLVL.

This rearrangement joins TRBV6-5 to TRBJ2-7; 8 nucleotides align to TRBD1. Trimming at V came to 4 bases and at J to 5 bases, leaving 1 base not matched to a gene. This CDR3 has 12 amino acids. Germline loops: CDR1 MNHEY, CDR2 SVGAGI. Here the CDR3 reads CASSSTGDEQYF. In DNA, the CDR3 is TGTGCCAGCAGTTCGACAGGGGACGAGCAGTACTTC.

The J gene is TRBJ2-1, the V gene TRBV27; maybe TRBD2 (6 bases). The CDR3 loop spans 13 amino acids. The V and J ends lost 2 bases and 14 bases respectively, with 16 bases between them. Looked up from germline, CDR1 is MNHEY and CDR2 is SMNVEV (reference sequence). CDR3: CASSLGDSPREFF. The CDR3 DNA is TGTGCCAGCAGTTTAGGGGACTCGCCTCGTGAGTTCTTC.

This chain uses TRBV23-1 with TRBJ2-3, with D maybe TRBD2 (6 bases). TRBV23-1 is identified as an open reading frame with a role that is uncertain. Trimming removed 4 bases at V and 0 bases at J, with 20 bases between. The CDR3 totals 18 residues. In DNA, the CDR3 is TGCGCCAGCAGTCTTGGAGGGAGAGCTGAAACTAGCACAGATACGCAGTATTTT. Residues: CASSLGGRAETSTDTQYF.

The chain uses TRBV5-6 and TRBJ1-1, with TRBD1 as a possible D gene (6 bases). Looked up from germline, CDR1 is SGHDT and CDR2 is YYEEEE. The CDR3 has 16 residues. Deletions cut 3 bases from V and 4 bases from J, with 19 bases between. The CDR3 DNA reads as TGTGCCAGCAGCTCACGACTAGCAAACAGGGCCACTGAAGCTTTCTTT. It translates to CASSSRLANRATEAFF.

The V call is TRBV11-2, the J call TRBJ1-1, with D unresolved. V was trimmed by 4 bases and J by 0 bases, leaving 15 bases between them. Germline-derived CDR1 and CDR2 are SGHAT and FQNNGV. The CDR3 has 16 amino acids. Written as DNA, the CDR3 is TGTGCCAGCAGCTCCGGCGGCGGTAGTTTGAACACTGAAGCTTTCTTT. Amino acids: CASSSGGGSLNTEAFF. The full variable domain, rest sourced from reference TRBV11-2 and TRBJ1-1, is EAGVAQSPRYKIIEKRQSVAFWCNPISGHATLYWYQQILGQGPKLLIQFQNNGVVDDSQLPKDRFSAERLKGVDSTLKIQPAKLEDSAVYLCASSSGGGSLNTEAFFGQGTRLTVV.

This clone was observed a handful of times. This chain uses TRBV29-1 with TRBJ2-5, with TRBD1 matching 7 bases. Germline-derived CDR1 and CDR2 are SQVTM and ANQGSEA. Unmatched junction bases numbered 13, after V lost 3 bases and J lost 0 bases. This CDR3 is built from 17 residues. The CDR3, as DNA: TGCAGCGTTGAGGGGACAGTACGGACGGGGTACCAAGAGACCCAGTACTTC. Its protein is CSVEGTVRTGYQETQYF.

This CDR3 is CASSPVSQTGYYEQYF. CDR3 nucleotide sequence: TGTGCCAGCAGCCCCGTCTCACAGACAGGGTATTACGAGCAGTACTTC. This rearrangement joins TRBV5-5 to TRBJ2-7; TRBD1 matches at 7 bases. Germline V lookup: CDR1 SGHKS, CDR2 YYEKEE (reference sequence). V trimming: 4 bases; J trimming: 4 bases; junction bases outside the gene matches: 14. The CDR3 is 16 amino acids.

CDR3 in amino acids: CASRLTGQSEAFF. The DNA for the CDR3 is TGTGCCAGCCGGTTAACCGGACAGAGTGAAGCTTTCTTT. The gene calls are TRBV2 and TRBJ1-1; possibly TRBD1 for D (6 bases). Germline V gene sequence: CDR1 SNHLY, CDR2 FYNNEI. The V end was cut by 8 bases, the J end by 7 bases, with 17 bases between. The CDR3 extends over 13 amino acids.

The chain has TRBV2 and TRBJ1-1; D may be TRBD1 (6 bases). CDR1 and CDR2 (germline): SNHLY, FYNNEI. Trimming cost V 6 bases and J 7 bases, with 15 bases left between them. The CDR3 sequence is 13 residues long. CDR3 region: CASSEDSRFEAFF. For the CDR3, the DNA is TGTGCCAGCAGCGAGGACAGCCGCTTTGAAGCTTTCTTT.

This clone came up once. The rearrangement links TRBV7-8 to TRBJ2-7; 8 bases match TRBD1. CDR1 is SGHVS, CDR2 FQNEAQ, per germline. Losses at the gene ends were 1 base for V and 3 bases for J; bases not matched to a gene: 5. The CDR3 is made up of 15 amino acids. The CDR3 reads CASSLEGTGFYEQYF. The CDR3 nucleotides read TGTGCCAGCAGCTTAGAGGGGACAGGATTCTACGAGCAGTACTTC.

The rearrangement links TRBV29-1 to TRBJ2-7; TRBD1 aligns across 9 bases. CDR1 and CDR2 from the germline V gene are SQVTM and ANQGSEA. Germline trimming cut 4 bases from V and 2 bases from J; bases unmatched to any gene: 9. This CDR3 comprises 15 residues. The CDR3 reads CSVAGDRVAAYEQYF. As DNA, the CDR3 is TGCAGCGTTGCGGGGGACAGGGTGGCAGCCTACGAGCAGTACTTC.

The J gene is TRBJ2-5, the V gene TRBV19; 15 positions match TRBD2. After removal of 8 bases from V and 5 bases from J, the junction contained 6 bases not matched to a gene. Per the germline V gene, CDR1 is LNHDA and CDR2 is SQIVND (reference sequence). The CDR3 spans 15 residues. CDR3 sequence (DNA): TGTGCCAGTGGACTAGCGGGGGGGCCCGGGGAGACCCAGTACTTC. Its protein product is CASGLAGGPGETQYF.

The rearrangement joins TRBV7-2 to TRBJ2-3; 8 bases fit TRBD2. Germline V gives CDR1 SGHTA, CDR2 FQGNSA. CDR3 size: 16 residues. J lost 2 bases, V lost 5 bases, and 9 bases had no gene match. CDR3 DNA: TGTGCCAGCAGCACCGGGGCGGGAGGCCCCACAGATACGCAGTATTTT. It translates to CASSTGAGGPTDTQYF.

The DNA of the CDR3 is TGTGCCAGCAGTGAATGGCGGAACGACAGAAACACTGAAGCTTTCTTT. It translates to CASSEWRNDRNTEAFF. This chain uses TRBV25-1 with TRBJ1-1; tentative D call: TRBD1 (5 bases). V shed 1 base and J shed 2 bases, with 14 bases lying between them. Germline CDR1 is MGHDK and CDR2 is SYGVNS. The CDR3 spans 16 residues. The entire variable domain, with the rest obtained from reference TRBV25-1 and TRBJ1-1, is as follows: EADIYQTPRYLVIGTGKKITLECSQTMGHDKMYWYQQDPGMELHLIHYSYGVNSTEKGDLSSESTVSRIRTEHFPLTLESARPSHTSQYLCASSEWRNDRNTEAFFGQGTRLTVV.

The genes are TRBV6-1 and TRBJ1-2; 7 positions match TRBD1. This CDR3 comprises 15 residues. Trimming cost V 5 bases and J 3 bases; bases outside gene matches: 9. Per germline, CDR1 MNHNS and CDR2 SASEGT. CDR3 amino acids: CASSLWDSDYYGYTF. CDR3 DNA: TGTGCCAGCAGTCTATGGGACAGTGACTACTATGGCTACACCTTC.

The chain uses TRBV18 and TRBJ2-7; D is ambiguous. The CDR3 sequence is 15 residues long. Trimming removed 2 bases at V and 0 bases at J, with 11 bases between. The germline V gene has CDR1 KGHSH and CDR2 LQKENI. CDR3 protein: CASSPGQIGSYEQYF. CDR3 nucleotides: TGTGCCAGCTCACCAGGGCAGATCGGCTCCTACGAGCAGTACTTC.

This clone was seen only once. The CDR3 DNA reads TGCGCCAGCAGCCCCCCGCGGGGGCCGACCACAAGAGCTTTCTTT. Translated: CASSPPRGPTTRAFF. The genes are TRBV4-1 and TRBJ1-1, with a weak D call TRBD1 (6 bases). With 4 bases removed from V and 10 bases from J, the gap between germline ends came to 22 bases. CDR3 size: 15 residues. Germline V gene sequence: CDR1 MGHRA, CDR2 YSYEKL.

This rearrangement joins TRBV6-1 to TRBJ2-3; 12 bases align to TRBD2. CDR1 and CDR2 from the germline V gene are MNHNS and SASEGT. The V gene end was trimmed by 4 bases and the J gene end by 2 bases; junction bases not matched to a gene: 7. CDR3 length: 17 amino acids. The CDR3 bases are TGTGCCAGCAGTGCACGAACTAGCGGGGGGATCACAGATACGCAGTATTTT. Translated, it gives CASSARTSGGITDTQYF.

The gene calls are TRBV5-1 and TRBJ2-2; 9 positions match TRBD1. CDR1 is SGHRS and CDR2 is YFSETQ in the germline V gene. There are 14 residues in the CDR3. The V and J ends lost 7 bases and 4 bases, in that order; junction bases with no gene match: 5. The CDR3 is CASQVTGGTGELFF. The DNA of the CDR3 is TGCGCCAGCCAGGTGACAGGGGGCACCGGGGAGCTGTTTTTT.

V usage is TRBV11-2 and J usage is TRBJ2-7, with 7 bases identical to TRBD2. Germline V gene data show CDR1 as SGHAT and CDR2 as FQNNGV. The CDR3 sequence is 14 residues long. The ends lost 1 base at V and 2 bases at J; junction bases unmatched: 2. The CDR3 nucleotides read TGTGCCAGCAGCTTAGCGGGAGGCCCCTACGAGCAGTACTTC. It codes for CASSLAGGPYEQYF.

V and J are TRBV18 and TRBJ1-5; TRBD1 aligns across 7 bases. This CDR3 is built from 16 residues. Losses at the gene ends were 3 bases for V and 2 bases for J; bases not matched to a gene: 7. CDR1 is KGHSH and CDR2 is LQKENI in the germline V gene. The CDR3 DNA reads as TGTGCCAGCTCACCGATCCGGACAGGCGGCAATCAGCCCCAGCATTTT. It translates to CASSPIRTGGNQPQHF.

This clone was seen a single time. This CDR3 is also generated by other DNA sequences in the sample. The chain links TRBV9 to TRBJ2-7, with D possibly TRBD2 on 7 matching bases. In germline, CDR1 is SGDLS, CDR2 YYNGEE. Trimming removed 0 bases from V and 2 bases from J, with 9 bases in between. CDR3 length: 14 residues. For the CDR3, the DNA is TGTGCCAGCAGCGTAGCCGGGGGGCCCTACGAGCAGTACTTC. It is translated as CASSVAGGPYEQYF. The variable domain in full, completed from reference TRBV9 and TRBJ2-7, reads DSGVTQTPKHLITATGQRVTLRCSPRSGDLSVYWYQQSLDQGLQFLIQYYNGEERAKGNILERFSAQQFPDLHSELNLSSLELGDSALYFCASSVAGGPYEQYFGPGTRLTVT.